This T cell receptor (beta chain) was obtained from a study of CD8 T cells in Susac syndrome. CDR1 is MNHNY, CDR2 SVGAGI, per germline (reference sequence). The CDR3 is 14 residues long. V shed 1 base and J shed 2 bases, with 7 bases lying between them. Peripheral blood CD8+ and CD4+ T cells were profiled by TCR beta sequencing. Each multiple sclerosis control was a treatment-naive patient with relapsing-remitting disease that was either stable or active. TEMRA cells were enriched by FACS, and CD4+ and CD8+ T cells were negatively isolated. Reverse transcription of about 0.45 to 1 ug RNA was carried out with random hexamers. Amplification of TCR beta CDR3 across 54 Vbeta and 13 Jbeta was performed with immunoSEQ multiplex PCR. TCRdb ran MiXCR on the immunoSEQ multiplex PCR reads and lists one entry per CDR3 protein. Among over 300,000 distinct CDR3 sequences listed, about 90% were seen once. This clonotype was detected once.

The chain combines TRBV6-6 with TRBJ2-3, with D perhaps being TRBD1 or TRBD2 (5 bases each). The sequence derives from a human donor with multiple sclerosis. Sequencing input: CD4+ T cells from PBMCs. CDR3 DNA sequence: TGTGCCAGCAGTTACTTGGGGGACACAGATACGCAGTATTTT. Its translation: CASSYLGDTDTQYF.